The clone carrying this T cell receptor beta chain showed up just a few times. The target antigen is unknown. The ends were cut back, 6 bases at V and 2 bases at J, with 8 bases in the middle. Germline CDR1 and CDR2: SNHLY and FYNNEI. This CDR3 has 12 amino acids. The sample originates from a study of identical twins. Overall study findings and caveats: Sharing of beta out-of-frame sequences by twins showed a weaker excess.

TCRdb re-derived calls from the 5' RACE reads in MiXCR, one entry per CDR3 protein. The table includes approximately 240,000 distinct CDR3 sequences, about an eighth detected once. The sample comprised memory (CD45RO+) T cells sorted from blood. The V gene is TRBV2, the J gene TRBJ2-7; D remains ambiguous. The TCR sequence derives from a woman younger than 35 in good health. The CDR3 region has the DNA TGTGCCAGCAGCTATAGTGCCTACGAGCAGTACTTC. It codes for CASSYSAYEQYF. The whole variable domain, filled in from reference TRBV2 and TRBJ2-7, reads EPEVTQTPSHQVTQMGQEVILRCVPISNHLYFYWYRQILGQKVEFLVSFYNNEISEKSEIFDDQFSVERPDGSNFTLKIRSTKLEDSAMYFCASSYSAYEQYFGPGTRLTVT.